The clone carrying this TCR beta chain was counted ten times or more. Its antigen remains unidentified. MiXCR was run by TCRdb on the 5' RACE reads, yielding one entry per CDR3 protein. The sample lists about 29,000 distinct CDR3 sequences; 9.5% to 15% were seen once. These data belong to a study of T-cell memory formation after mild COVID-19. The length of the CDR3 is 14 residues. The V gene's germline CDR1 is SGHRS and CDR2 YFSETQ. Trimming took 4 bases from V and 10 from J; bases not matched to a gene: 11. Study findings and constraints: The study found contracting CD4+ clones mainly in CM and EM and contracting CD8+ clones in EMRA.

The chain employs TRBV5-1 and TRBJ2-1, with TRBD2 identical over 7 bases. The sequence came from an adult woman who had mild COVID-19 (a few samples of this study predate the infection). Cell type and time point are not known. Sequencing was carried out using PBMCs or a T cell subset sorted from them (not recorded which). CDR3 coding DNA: TGCGCCAGCAGCCGGTCTGTAGGGCGGGGGGAGCAGTTCTTC. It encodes CASSRSVGRGEQFF.